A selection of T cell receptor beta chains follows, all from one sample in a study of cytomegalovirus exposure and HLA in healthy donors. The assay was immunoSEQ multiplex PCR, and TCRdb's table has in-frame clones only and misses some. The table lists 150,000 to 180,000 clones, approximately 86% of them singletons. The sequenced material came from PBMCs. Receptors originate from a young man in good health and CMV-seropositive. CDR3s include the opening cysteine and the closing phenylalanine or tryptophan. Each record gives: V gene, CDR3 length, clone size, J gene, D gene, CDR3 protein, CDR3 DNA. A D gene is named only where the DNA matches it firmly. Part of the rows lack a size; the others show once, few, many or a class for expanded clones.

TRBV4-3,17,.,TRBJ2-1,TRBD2,CASRQDAPGLADNEQFF,TGCGCCAGCAGACAAGACGCACCGGGACTAGCGGACAATGAGCAGTTCTTC
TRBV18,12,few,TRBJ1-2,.,CASSPGSYGYTF,TGTGCCAGCTCTCCGGGGTCCTATGGCTACACCTTC
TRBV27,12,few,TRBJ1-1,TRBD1,CATRGGNTEAFF,TGTGCCACCAGGGGGGGGAACACTGAAGCTTTCTTT
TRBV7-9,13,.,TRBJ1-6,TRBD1,CALGTENNSPLHF,TGTGCCCTGGGGACAGAAAATAATTCACCCCTCCACTTT
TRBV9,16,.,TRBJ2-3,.,CASSAYQGMGRDTQYF,TGTGCCAGCAGCGCTTATCAAGGGATGGGGAGAGATACGCAGTATTTT
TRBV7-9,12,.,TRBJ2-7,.,CASRQDSYEQYF,TGTGCCAGCAGACAGGATTCCTACGAGCAGTACTTC
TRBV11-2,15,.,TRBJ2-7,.,CASSFPTIDYYEQYF,TGTGCCAGCAGCTTCCCCACTATCGACTACTACGAGCAGTACTTC
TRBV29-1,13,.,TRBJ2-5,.,CSVERSGQETQYF,TGCAGCGTTGAACGCTCAGGGCAAGAGACCCAGTACTTC
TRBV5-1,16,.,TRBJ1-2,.,CASSPRPDSANYGYTF,TGCGCCAGCAGCCCTAGGCCGGACAGTGCGAACTATGGCTACACCTTC
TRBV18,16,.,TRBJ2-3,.,CASSTPGGRSTDTQYF,TGTGCCAGCTCAACCCCCGGGGGGCGTAGCACAGATACGCAGTATTTT
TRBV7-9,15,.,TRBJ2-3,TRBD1,CASSLTGVTTDTQYF,TGTGCCAGCAGCTTAACAGGGGTTACCACAGATACGCAGTATTTT
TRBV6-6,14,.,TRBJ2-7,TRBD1,CASSLGQGAGEQYF,TGTGCCAGCTCCTTGGGGCAGGGGGCAGGCGAGCAGTACTTC
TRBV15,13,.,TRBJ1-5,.,CATSRGASLPQHF,TGTGCCACCAGCAGAGGGGCGAGCCTGCCCCAGCATTTT
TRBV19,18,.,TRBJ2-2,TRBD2,CASRSGGGAVIGAGELFF,TGTGCCAGCCGAAGCGGCGGGGGGGCCGTTATAGGGGCCGGGGAGCTGTTTTTT
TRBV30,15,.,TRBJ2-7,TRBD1,CAWSGDGQGWREQYF,TGTGCCTGGAGCGGGGATGGACAGGGATGGCGGGAGCAGTACTTC
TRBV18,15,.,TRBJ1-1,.,CASSPLEPGGTEAFF,TGTGCCAGCTCACCACTCGAGCCCGGGGGCACTGAAGCTTTCTTT
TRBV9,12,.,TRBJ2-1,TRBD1,CASGQGDNEQFF,TGTGCCAGCGGACAGGGGGACAATGAGCAGTTCTTC
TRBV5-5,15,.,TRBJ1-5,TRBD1,CASSPDRDSNQPQHF,TGTGCCAGCAGCCCGGACAGGGATAGCAATCAGCCCCAGCATTTT
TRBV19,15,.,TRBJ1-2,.,CASSTGLAPNYGYTF,TGTGCCAGTAGTACCGGACTCGCCCCCAACTATGGCTACACCTTC
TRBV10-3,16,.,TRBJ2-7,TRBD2,CAISGLRGALSYEQYF,TGTGCCATCAGTGGATTGCGGGGGGCCCTCTCCTACGAGCAGTACTTC
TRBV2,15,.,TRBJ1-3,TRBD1,CASSPDRGPGNTIYF,TGTGCCAGCAGCCCGGACAGGGGGCCGGGAAACACCATATATTTT
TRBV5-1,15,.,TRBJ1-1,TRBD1,CASSSGTGAGLEAFF,TGCGCCAGCAGCTCCGGGACAGGGGCTGGACTTGAAGCTTTCTTT
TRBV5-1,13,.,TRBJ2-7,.,CASSPEEGYEQYF,TGCGCCAGCAGCCCCGAGGAGGGCTACGAGCAGTACTTC
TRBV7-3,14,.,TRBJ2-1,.,CASSPEASYNEQFF,TGTGCCAGCAGCCCCGAGGCCTCCTACAATGAGCAGTTCTTC
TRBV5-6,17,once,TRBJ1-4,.,CASSLAGAVSTNEKLFF,TGTGCCAGCAGCCTGGCAGGGGCGGTTTCGACTAATGAAAAACTGTTTTTT
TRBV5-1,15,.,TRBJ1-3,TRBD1,CASSPRDSTGNTIYF,TGCGCCAGCAGCCCACGGGACAGTACTGGAAACACCATATATTTT
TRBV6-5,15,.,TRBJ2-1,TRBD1,CASSLDRANYNEQFF,TGTGCCAGCAGTTTAGACAGGGCGAACTACAATGAGCAGTTCTTC
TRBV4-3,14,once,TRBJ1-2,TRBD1,CASSQEKGAYGYTF,TGCGCCAGCAGCCAAGAAAAGGGGGCCTATGGCTACACCTTC
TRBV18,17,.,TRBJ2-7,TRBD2,CASSPPYGLAVTYEQYF,TGTGCCAGCTCACCACCGTATGGACTAGCGGTTACCTACGAGCAGTACTTC
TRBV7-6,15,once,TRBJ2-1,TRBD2,CASSLGLAGGGEQFF,TGTGCCAGCAGCTTGGGACTAGCGGGAGGAGGGGAGCAGTTCTTC
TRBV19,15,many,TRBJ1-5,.,CASSIWSGDNQPQHF,TGTGCCAGTAGTATTTGGTCCGGGGACAATCAGCCCCAGCATTTT
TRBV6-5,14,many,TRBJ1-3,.,CASSYSEAGNTIYF,TGTGCCAGCAGTTACTCGGAGGCTGGAAACACCATATATTTT
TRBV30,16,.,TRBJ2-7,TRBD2,CAWSLPGSGRRNEQYF,TGTGCCTGGAGTCTGCCCGGGAGCGGGAGAAGGAACGAGCAGTACTTC
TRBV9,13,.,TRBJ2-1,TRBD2,CASSAGGAREQFF,TGTGCCAGCAGCGCCGGGGGGGCCCGTGAGCAGTTCTTC
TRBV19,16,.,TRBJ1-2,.,CASSRPSGGTGYGYTF,TGTGCCAGTAGCCGGCCCTCGGGGGGTACGGGCTATGGCTACACCTTC
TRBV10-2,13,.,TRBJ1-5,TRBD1,CASLQGINQPQHF,TGCGCCAGCCTACAGGGGATAAATCAGCCCCAGCATTTT
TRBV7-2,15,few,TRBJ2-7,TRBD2,CASSPGGASSYEQYF,TGTGCCAGCAGCCCGGGGGGGGCAAGCTCCTACGAGCAGTACTTC
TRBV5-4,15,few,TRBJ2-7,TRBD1,CASSLDGRGPYEQYF,TGTGCCAGCAGCTTGGATGGCAGGGGGCCCTACGAGCAGTACTTC
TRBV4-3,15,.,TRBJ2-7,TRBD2,CASSQVGLAGREQYF,TGCGCCAGCAGCCAAGTCGGACTAGCGGGTCGTGAGCAGTACTTC
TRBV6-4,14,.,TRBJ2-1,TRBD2,CASRPSGGFNEQFF,TGTGCCAGCAGGCCTAGCGGGGGGTTCAATGAGCAGTTCTTC
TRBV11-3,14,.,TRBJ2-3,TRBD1,CASSGQGATDTQYF,TGTGCCAGCAGCGGACAGGGGGCCACAGATACGCAGTATTTT
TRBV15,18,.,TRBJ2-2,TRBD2,CATSRDWGTKGRSGELFF,TGTGCCACCAGCAGAGATTGGGGGACTAAGGGCAGGAGCGGGGAGCTGTTTTTT
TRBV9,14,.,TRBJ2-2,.,CASSVVSSSGELFF,TGTGCCAGCAGCGTAGTGAGCTCATCTGGGGAGCTGTTTTTT
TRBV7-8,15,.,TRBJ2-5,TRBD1,CASIQGQGGRETQYF,TGTGCCAGCATTCAGGGACAGGGAGGTCGTGAGACCCAGTACTTC
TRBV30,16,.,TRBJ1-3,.,CAWSVGIWGGADTIYF,TGTGCCTGGAGTGTAGGAATTTGGGGGGGTGCGGACACCATATATTTT
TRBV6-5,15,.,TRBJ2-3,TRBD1,CASKADRSAPDTQYF,TGTGCCAGCAAAGCGGACAGGAGTGCACCCGATACGCAGTATTTT
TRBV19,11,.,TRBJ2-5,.,CASSIEETQYF,TGTGCCAGTAGTATCGAAGAGACCCAGTACTTC
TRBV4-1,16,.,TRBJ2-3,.,CASSQEVAPSTDTQYF,TGCGCCAGCAGCCAAGAGGTAGCCCCAAGCACAGATACGCAGTATTTT
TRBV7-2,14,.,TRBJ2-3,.,CASSLFTGSDTQYF,TGTGCCAGCAGCTTATTTACAGGGTCAGATACGCAGTATTTT
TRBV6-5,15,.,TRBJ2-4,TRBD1,CASSATGAGKNIQYF,TGTGCCAGCAGTGCGACAGGGGCGGGAAAAAACATTCAGTACTTC